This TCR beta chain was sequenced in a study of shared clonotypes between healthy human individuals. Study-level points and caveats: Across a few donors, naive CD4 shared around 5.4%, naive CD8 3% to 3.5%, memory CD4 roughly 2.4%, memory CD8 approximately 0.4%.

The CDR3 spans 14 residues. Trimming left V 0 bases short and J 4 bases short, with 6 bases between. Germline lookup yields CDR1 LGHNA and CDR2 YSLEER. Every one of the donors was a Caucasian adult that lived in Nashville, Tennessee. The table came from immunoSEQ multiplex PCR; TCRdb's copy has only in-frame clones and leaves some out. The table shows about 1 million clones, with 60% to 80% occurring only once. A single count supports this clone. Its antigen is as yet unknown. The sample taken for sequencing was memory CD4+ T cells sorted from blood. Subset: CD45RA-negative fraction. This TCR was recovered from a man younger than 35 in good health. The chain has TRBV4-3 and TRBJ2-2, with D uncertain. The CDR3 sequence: CASSQEPLTGELFF. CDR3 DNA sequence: TGCGCCAGCAGCCAAGAACCTCTCACCGGGGAGCTGTTTTTT.